This TCR beta chain emerged from a study of human T cells and chemical hapten exposure. Germline V gives CDR1 SQVTM, CDR2 ANQGSEA. Deletions cut 0 bases from V and 8 bases from J, with 11 bases between. This CDR3 comprises 14 residues. The study's library attached unique molecular identifiers to single cDNA molecules. TCRdb reprocessed the 5' RACE reads via MiXCR and lists one record per CDR3 protein. The sample has under 85,000 distinct CDR3 sequences, about 8.4% seen once. In its sample, this clonotype was seen many times. Blood, whole and unfractionated, served as the source for total RNA extraction.

The chain combines TRBV29-1 with TRBJ1-6; D perhaps matches TRBD1 (5 bases). This TCR was recovered from a male donor in good health. CDR3 residues: CSVEDGQGDSPLHF. The CDR3 DNA is TGCAGCGTTGAAGACGGGCAGGGAGATTCACCCCTCCACTTT.